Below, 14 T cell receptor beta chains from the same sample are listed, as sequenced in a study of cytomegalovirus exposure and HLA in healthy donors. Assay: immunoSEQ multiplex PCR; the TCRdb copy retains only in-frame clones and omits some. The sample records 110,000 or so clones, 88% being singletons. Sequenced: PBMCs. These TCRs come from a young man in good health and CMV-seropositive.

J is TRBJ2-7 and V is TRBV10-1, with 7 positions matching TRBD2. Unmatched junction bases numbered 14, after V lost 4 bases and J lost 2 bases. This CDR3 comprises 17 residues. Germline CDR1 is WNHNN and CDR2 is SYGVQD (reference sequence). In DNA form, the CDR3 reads TGCGCCAGCAGTGGATCTACGCCGGCTAGCGGCCCCTACGAGCAGTACTTC. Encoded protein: CASSGSTPASGPYEQYF.

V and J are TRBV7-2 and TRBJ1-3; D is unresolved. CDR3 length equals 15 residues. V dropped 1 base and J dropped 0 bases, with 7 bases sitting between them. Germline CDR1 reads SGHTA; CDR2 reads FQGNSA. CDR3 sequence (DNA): TGTGCCAGCAGCTTAGGACAAATCTCTGGAAACACCATATATTTT. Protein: CASSLGQISGNTIYF.

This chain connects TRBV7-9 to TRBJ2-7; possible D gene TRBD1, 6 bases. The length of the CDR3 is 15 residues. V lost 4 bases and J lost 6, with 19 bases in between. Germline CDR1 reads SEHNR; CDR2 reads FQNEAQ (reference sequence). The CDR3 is CASSSRGKGTGEQYF. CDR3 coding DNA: TGTGCCAGCAGCTCTAGGGGGAAGGGGACGGGCGAGCAGTACTTC.

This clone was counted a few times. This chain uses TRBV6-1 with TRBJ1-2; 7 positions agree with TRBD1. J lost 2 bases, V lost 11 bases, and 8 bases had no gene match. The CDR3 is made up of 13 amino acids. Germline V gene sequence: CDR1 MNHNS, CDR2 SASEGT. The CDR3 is CALRDSGNYGYTF. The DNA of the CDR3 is TGTGCCCTCCGGGACAGTGGGAACTATGGCTACACCTTC.

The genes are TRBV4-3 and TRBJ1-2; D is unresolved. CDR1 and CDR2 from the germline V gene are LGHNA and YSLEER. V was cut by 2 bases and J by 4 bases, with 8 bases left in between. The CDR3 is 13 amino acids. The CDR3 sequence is CASSQIPVYGYTF. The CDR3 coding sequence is TGCGCCAGCAGCCAAATTCCGGTCTATGGCTACACCTTC.

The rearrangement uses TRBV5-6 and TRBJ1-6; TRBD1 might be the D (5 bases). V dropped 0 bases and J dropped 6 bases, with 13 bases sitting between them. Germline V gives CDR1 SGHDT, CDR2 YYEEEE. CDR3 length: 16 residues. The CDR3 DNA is TGTGCCAGCAGCTTGGGGTTCAGGGAACGTAATTCACCCCTCCACTTT. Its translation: CASSLGFRERNSPLHF.

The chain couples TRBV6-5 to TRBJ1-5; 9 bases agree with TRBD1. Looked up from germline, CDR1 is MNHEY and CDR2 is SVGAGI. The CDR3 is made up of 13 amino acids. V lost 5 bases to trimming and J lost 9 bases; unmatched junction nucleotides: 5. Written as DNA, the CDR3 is TGTGCCAGCAGTCGGACAGGGGTATGGCCCCAGCATTTT. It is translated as CASSRTGVWPQHF.

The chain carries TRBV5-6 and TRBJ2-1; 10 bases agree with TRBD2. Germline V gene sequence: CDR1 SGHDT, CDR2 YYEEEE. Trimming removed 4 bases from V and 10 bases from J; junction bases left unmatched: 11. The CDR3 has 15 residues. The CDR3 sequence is CASSPELAGPKEQFF. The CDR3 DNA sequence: TGTGCCAGCAGCCCGGAACTAGCGGGGCCCAAAGAGCAGTTCTTC.

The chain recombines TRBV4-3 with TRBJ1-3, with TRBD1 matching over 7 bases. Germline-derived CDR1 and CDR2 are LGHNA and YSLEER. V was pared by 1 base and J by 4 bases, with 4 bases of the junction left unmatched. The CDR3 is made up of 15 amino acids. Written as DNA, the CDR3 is TGCGCCAGCAGCCAAGTAGACAGGGACGGAAACACCATATATTTT. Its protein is CASSQVDRDGNTIYF.

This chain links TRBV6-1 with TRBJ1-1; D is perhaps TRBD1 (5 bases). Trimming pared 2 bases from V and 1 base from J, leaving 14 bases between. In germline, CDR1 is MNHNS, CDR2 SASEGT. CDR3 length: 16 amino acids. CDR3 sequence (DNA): TGTGCCAGCAGTGAACGGGGGAGAGGCCCGAACACTGAAGCTTTCTTT. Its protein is CASSERGRGPNTEAFF.

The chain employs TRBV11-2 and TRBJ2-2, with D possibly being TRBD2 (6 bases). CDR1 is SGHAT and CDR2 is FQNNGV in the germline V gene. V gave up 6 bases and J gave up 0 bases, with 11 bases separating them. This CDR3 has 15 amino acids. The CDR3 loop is CASRWGVANTGELFF. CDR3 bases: TGTGCCAGCAGGTGGGGGGTCGCGAACACCGGGGAGCTGTTTTTT.

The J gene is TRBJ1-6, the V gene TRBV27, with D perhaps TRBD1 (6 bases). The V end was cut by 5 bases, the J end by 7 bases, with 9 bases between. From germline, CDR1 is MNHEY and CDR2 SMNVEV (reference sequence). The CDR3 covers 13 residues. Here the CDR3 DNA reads TGTGCCAGCAGTATTACAGGGAATTCACCCCTCCACTTT. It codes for CASSITGNSPLHF.

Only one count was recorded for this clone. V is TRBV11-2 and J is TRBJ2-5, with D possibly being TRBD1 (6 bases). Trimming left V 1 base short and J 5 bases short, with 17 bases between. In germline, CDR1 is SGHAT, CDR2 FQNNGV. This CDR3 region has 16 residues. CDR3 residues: CASSLAPTTGAETQYF. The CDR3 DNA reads TGTGCCAGCAGCTTAGCGCCCACGACAGGTGCGGAGACCCAGTACTTC. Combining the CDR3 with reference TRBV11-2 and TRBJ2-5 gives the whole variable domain EAGVAQSPRYKIIEKRQSVAFWCNPISGHATLYWYQQILGQGPKLLIQFQNNGVVDDSQLPKDRFSAERLKGVDSTLKIQPAKLEDSAVYLCASSLAPTTGAETQYFGPGTRLLVL.

In DNA form, the CDR3 reads TGTGCCAGCTCACCAACAGAAATCTACGAGCAGTACTTC. It encodes CASSPTEIYEQYF. The J gene is TRBJ2-7, the V gene TRBV18, with D unresolved. V was trimmed by 2 bases and J by 3 bases, leaving 8 bases between them. There are 13 residues in the CDR3. Germline V gene data show CDR1 as KGHSH and CDR2 as LQKENI.